This T cell receptor (beta chain) was documented in a study of T cell repertoires in cytomegalovirus infection. At the level of the study: TCR beta signatures that were public indicated CMV infection and matching HLA type. Points from the study as a whole: The response measured ex vivo was dominated by TCR beta clonotypes (HLA-C-restricted and CMV-specific).

There are a few counts of this clonotype. Its antigen is not identified. TCRdb itself ran the reads through MiXCR, one entry per CDR3 protein. The repertoire consists of about 830,000 distinct CDR3 sequences, with 30% to 35% occurring once and the leading ten covering around 12%. The V end was cut by 0 bases, the J end by 0 bases, with 12 bases between. Germline-derived CDR1 and CDR2 are SGHAT and FQNNGV. The CDR3 runs 17 residues. The clonotype was recovered from a human donor in good health (CMV status not recorded). Some clones in this sample may be carry-over from other donors' samples. V and J are TRBV11-2 and TRBJ2-1; D not certain. The source material was cultured CD8+ T cells from PBMCs, sampled from culture after CMV antigen stimulation. The CDR3 is CASSLDWTGLSYNEQFF. The CDR3 DNA sequence: TGTGCCAGCAGCTTAGATTGGACGGGCCTCTCCTACAATGAGCAGTTCTTC. Together with reference TRBV11-2 and TRBJ2-1, the CDR3 gives the full variable domain: EAGVAQSPRYKIIEKRQSVAFWCNPISGHATLYWYQQILGQGPKLLIQFQNNGVVDDSQLPKDRFSAERLKGVDSTLKIQPAKLEDSAVYLCASSLDWTGLSYNEQFFGPGTRLTVL.